This T cell receptor (beta chain) was profiled in a study of blood T cell repertoires in COVID-19. Background on the study: Specimens from acute and convalescent COVID-19 originated in the United States, Italy and Spain. The cDNA or gDNA used as material had been derived from T cells, B-cell-depleted T cells, or PBMCs.

While infection was still active, Seattle patients were enrolled and then followed longitudinally. Germline CDR1 is SNHLY and CDR2 is FYNNEI. The CDR3 covers 12 residues. Germline trimming cut 6 bases from V and 10 bases from J; bases unmatched to any gene: 8. As originally analysed: It was from reference gene primer amplification that nucleated cell counts were estimated. The method was immunoSEQ multiplex PCR; TCRdb's version includes in-frame clones alone and lacks a portion of them. V, J and clone size derive from that table, while D and trimming were established from the DNA sequence. The repertoire consists of hundreds of thousands of clones, with 65% to 90% occurring once and the leading ten covering under 15%.

This TCR derives from a woman between 70 and 85 years old with COVID-19, enrolled during active disease. This chain links TRBV2 with TRBJ1-2; TRBD1 matches at 7 bases. The sequenced sample was peripheral blood. For the CDR3, the DNA is TGTGCCAGCAGCCCGGACAGGACCGCCTACACCTTC. Translation: CASSPDRTAYTF. Full variable domain (missing parts from reference TRBV2 and TRBJ1-2): EPEVTQTPSHQVTQMGQEVILRCVPISNHLYFYWYRQILGQKVEFLVSFYNNEISEKSEIFDDQFSVERPDGSNFTLKIRSTKLEDSAMYFCASSPDRTAYTFGSGTRLTVV.